This T cell receptor (beta chain) was obtained from a study of blood T cell repertoires in COVID-19. Study summary: COVID-19 samples, acute and convalescent, were from the United States, Italy and Spain. PBMCs, B-cell-depleted T cells, or T cells provided the cDNA or gDNA that made up the material.

After removal of 4 bases from V and 4 bases from J, the junction contained 8 bases not matched to a gene. The germline V gene encodes CDR1 LGHNA and CDR2 YNFKEQ. The CDR3 is made up of 16 amino acids. The assay was immunoSEQ multiplex PCR, and TCRdb's table has in-frame clones only and misses some. In the table there are approximately 150,000 clones, around four fifths of which are singletons. The sequencing input was peripheral blood. The chain has TRBV4-2 and TRBJ2-1; 9 bases fit TRBD1. The receptor comes from a human donor in a cohort sampled during active COVID-19. CDR3 region: CASSLPGGQGYNEQFF. In nucleotides, the CDR3 is TGTGCCAGCAGCCTCCCGGGAGGACAGGGGTACAATGAGCAGTTCTTC.